These 9 T cell receptor beta chains share one sample of origin, sequenced in a study of shared clonotypes between healthy human individuals. Only in-frame clones appear in the TCRdb table, and some are missing; sequencing was by immunoSEQ multiplex PCR. Of about 1.5 million clones in the sample, approximately 98% were seen once. The specimen was naive CD4+ T cells sorted from blood. Sample subset: CD45RA+ positively selected. All receptors come from a man aged 25 to 45 in good health.

The chain uses TRBV9 and TRBJ2-1; D is unclear. Germline values: CDR1 SGDLS, CDR2 YYNGEE. V gave up 5 bases and J gave up 5 bases, with 17 bases separating them. CDR3 size: 15 residues. The DNA for the CDR3 is TGTGCCAGCAGTCTCGGGCGGTTAGGACACAATGAGCAGTTCTTC. Translating gives CASSLGRLGHNEQFF.

V gene TRBV15 combines with J gene TRBJ2-7; TRBD2 matches at 10 bases. Germline lookup yields CDR1 LNHNV and CDR2 YYDKDF (reference sequence). The V segment lost 1 base and the J segment 3 bases; nucleotides outside the gene matches: 6. The CDR3 covers 16 residues. This CDR3 reads CATSRVSGRAFYEQYF. The DNA of the CDR3 is TGTGCCACCAGCAGAGTGAGCGGGAGGGCCTTCTACGAGCAGTACTTC.

In this sample, this clone turned up once. The rearrangement joins TRBV11-2 to TRBJ2-1, with 11 bases matching TRBD2. CDR3 size: 15 residues. Per germline, CDR1 SGHAT and CDR2 FQNNGV. Trimming cost V 3 bases and J 8 bases; bases outside gene matches: 6. CDR3 nucleotide sequence: TGTGCCAGCAGCTTCTCTGCTAGCGGGGGGCATGAGCAGTTCTTC. Protein sequence: CASSFSASGGHEQFF.

The chain uses TRBV10-1 and TRBJ2-1, with D possibly being TRBD1 (5 bases). Deletions cut 3 bases from V and 7 bases from J, with 16 bases between. The germline V gene encodes CDR1 WNHNN and CDR2 SYGVQD (reference sequence). CDR3 length: 15 amino acids. The CDR3 DNA is TGCGCCAGCAGTGATGAAAAGGGGATCGGGAATGAGCAGTTCTTC. Translating it yields CASSDEKGIGNEQFF.

The chain employs TRBV10-3 and TRBJ2-7; no clear D gene. The CDR3 sequence is 12 residues long. Germline V gene lookup returns CDR1 ENHRY and CDR2 SYGVKD. Trimming took off 5 bases at V and 0 bases at J, with 5 bases between the two ends. CDR3 loop: CAISPDSYEQYF. CDR3 in DNA: TGTGCCATCAGTCCCGACTCCTACGAGCAGTACTTC.

This chain uses TRBV10-1 with TRBJ1-1; D ambiguous. Trimming removed 7 bases at V and 2 bases at J, with 11 bases between. This CDR3 has 13 residues. CDR1 is WNHNN and CDR2 is SYGVQD in the germline V gene (reference sequence). The CDR3, as DNA: TGCGCCAGCAAGGCGAGGCCAAACACTGAAGCTTTCTTT. It yields the protein CASKARPNTEAFF.

The genes are TRBV18 and TRBJ1-4, with 7 bases aligning to TRBD1. The CDR3 has 14 residues. CDR1 and CDR2 (germline): KGHSH, LQKENI. After removal of 4 bases from V and 8 bases from J, the junction contained 7 bases not matched to a gene. CDR3 protein: CASSHRDSEEKLFF. CDR3 coding DNA: TGTGCCAGCTCACACCGGGACAGCGAGGAAAAACTGTTTTTT.

The chain joins TRBV4-1 to TRBJ2-7; 7 positions match TRBD2. The V gene's germline CDR1 is MGHRA and CDR2 YSYEKL. V was clipped by 3 bases and J by 5 bases; unmatched bases: 16. This CDR3 has 17 residues. CDR3 region: CASSHSRGLLSVNEQYF. CDR3 nucleotides: TGCGCCAGCAGCCACTCGCGGGGACTACTATCCGTCAACGAGCAGTACTTC.

This chain connects TRBV7-2 to TRBJ2-3; possible D gene TRBD1, 6 bases. V was shortened by 6 bases and J by 4 bases, with 11 bases between the two germline ends. Germline lookup yields CDR1 SGHTA and CDR2 FQGNSA. The CDR3 totals 13 residues. CDR3 sequence: CASSLRQADTQYF. The CDR3, as DNA: TGTGCCAGCAGTCTGAGACAGGCAGATACGCAGTATTTT.